One sample yielded the 23 T cell receptor beta chains listed below, sequenced in a study of blood T cells in healthy people across ages. A second PCR of about 6 to 12 cycles used a sample-barcoded 5' primer and a J-beta primer mix. Each CDR3 protein is one row after TCRdb ran MiXCR on the 5' RACE reads. The sample lists some 850,000 distinct CDR3 sequences, roughly 24% occurring once. These data also featured in a second study, about T cells of mothers and their children.

Sequenced: blood. The receptor source for this set is a boy aged 5-17 years in good health.

The J gene is TRBJ1-4, the V gene TRBV29-1; 8 nucleotides align to TRBD1. There are 14 residues in the CDR3. Losses at the gene ends were 6 bases for V and 1 base for J; bases not matched to a gene: 4. Germline values: CDR1 SQVTM, CDR2 ANQGSEA. This chain's CDR3 is CSVATGGTNEKLFF. CDR3 coding DNA: TGCAGCGTGGCAACAGGGGGAACTAATGAAAAACTGTTTTTT.

The chain joins TRBV20-1 to TRBJ2-3; 7 bases are shared with TRBD1. The CDR3 sequence is 15 residues long. The J segment lost 2 bases and the V segment lost 6 bases, leaving 11 bases of the junction unmatched. The germline V gene encodes CDR1 DFQATT and CDR2 SNEGSKA (reference sequence). This CDR3 reads CSARDWTGSTDTQYF. The DNA for the CDR3 is TGCAGTGCAAGGGATTGGACAGGCTCCACAGATACGCAGTATTTT.

V gene TRBV7-9 combines with J gene TRBJ1-2; D may be TRBD1 (5 bases). Trimming took 1 base from V and 4 from J, leaving 10 bases between them. Germline CDR1 is SEHNR and CDR2 is FQNEAQ (reference sequence). The CDR3 sequence is 14 residues long. CDR3 nucleotides: TGTGCCAGCAGCTTAGTCAGGGACGGCTATGGCTACACCTTC. Amino acids: CASSLVRDGYGYTF.

This clonotype has more than one count but fewer than ten. The genes are TRBV5-1 and TRBJ2-3; 15 positions agree with TRBD2. Germline trimming cut 3 bases from V and 2 bases from J; bases unmatched to any gene: 4. Germline-derived CDR1 and CDR2 are SGHRS and YFSETQ. The CDR3 runs 17 residues. In nucleotides, the CDR3 is TGCGCCAGCAGCTCCGGGACTAGCGGGGGGTTCACAGATACGCAGTATTTT. This gives the protein CASSSGTSGGFTDTQYF. Based on the CDR3 plus reference TRBV5-1 and TRBJ2-3, the full variable domain is KAGVTQTPRYLIKTRGQQVTLSCSPISGHRSVSWYQQTPGQGLQFLFEYFSETQRNKGNFPGRFSGRQFSNSRSEMNVSTLELGDSALYLCASSSGTSGGFTDTQYFGPGTRLTVL.

The J gene is TRBJ2-7, the V gene TRBV10-1; 8 positions match TRBD1. Germline trimming cut 3 bases from V and 3 bases from J; bases unmatched to any gene: 1. The CDR3 has 13 amino acids. CDR1 WNHNN and CDR2 SYGVQD come from the germline V gene (reference sequence). DNA for the CDR3: TGCGCCAGCAGTGAAACAGGGGGCTACGAGCAGTACTTC. Its protein product is CASSETGGYEQYF.

This clonotype showed up just a few times. This chain joins TRBV12-3 or TRBV12-4 and TRBJ2-6; no reliable D call. V was clipped by 3 bases and J by 1 base, with 10 bases between them. The CDR3 has 16 residues. CDR3 sequence reads: CASSLTLFSGANVLTF. The CDR3 DNA reads as TGTGCCAGCAGTTTGACTCTGTTTTCTGGGGCCAACGTCCTGACTTTC.

V is TRBV30 and J is TRBJ2-7; TRBD1 matches at 10 bases. Trimming cost V 2 bases and J 5 bases; bases outside gene matches: 6. The CDR3 length is 14 residues. Germline values: CDR1 GTSNPN, CDR2 SVGIG (reference sequence). The CDR3 spells CAWSKGTGVDEQYF. The DNA for the CDR3 is TGTGCCTGGAGTAAAGGGACAGGGGTAGACGAGCAGTACTTC. Based on the CDR3 plus reference TRBV30 and TRBJ2-7, the full variable domain is SQTIHQWPATLVQPVGSPLSLECTVEGTSNPNLYWYRQAAGRGLQLLFYSVGIGQISSEVPQNLSASRPQDRQFILSSKKLLLSDSGFYLCAWSKGTGVDEQYFGPGTRLTVT.

The chain is built from TRBV7-2 and TRBJ2-7; D remains ambiguous. Trimming cost V 1 base and J 4 bases, with 5 bases left between them. The CDR3 totals 12 residues. The germline gives CDR1 SGHTA, CDR2 FQGNSA. CDR3: CASSLVWYEQYF. For the CDR3, the DNA is TGTGCCAGCAGCTTAGTCTGGTACGAGCAGTACTTC.

The chain couples TRBV6-1 to TRBJ2-3; D ambiguous. Trimming left V 7 bases short and J 0 bases short, with 17 bases between. Germline assignment: CDR1 MNHNS and CDR2 SASEGT. The length of the CDR3 is 16 residues. The DNA for the CDR3 is TGTGCCAGCATGTGGCGGTACGGGCCTAGCACAGATACGCAGTATTTT. Its translation is CASMWRYGPSTDTQYF.

The V and J genes are TRBV28 and TRBJ2-7, with 7 nucleotides matching TRBD1. The CDR3 is 13 amino acids. Germline trimming cut 3 bases from V and 5 bases from J; bases unmatched to any gene: 4. Looked up from germline, CDR1 is MDHEN and CDR2 is SYDVKM. The CDR3 protein is CASSFQTGHEQYF. In DNA form, the CDR3 reads TGTGCCAGCAGTTTTCAGACAGGGCACGAGCAGTACTTC.

This clonotype was observed once. The chain carries TRBV7-3 and TRBJ2-4; 8 nucleotides line up with TRBD2. J was trimmed by 8 bases and V by 4 bases; bases with no gene match: 10. The CDR3 length is 15 residues. Germline V CDR1 and CDR2: SGHTA, FQGTGA. CDR3 sequence reads: CASSSGGAELDIQYF. Here the CDR3 DNA reads TGTGCCAGCAGCTCCGGGGGGGCCGAGTTAGACATTCAGTACTTC.

The chain uses TRBV12-3 or TRBV12-4 and TRBJ2-5, with a weak D call TRBD2 (5 bases). V lost 6 bases and J lost 2, with 7 bases in between. CDR3 size: 12 residues. The CDR3, as DNA: TGTGCCAGCAGGCGACTACAAGAGACCCAGTACTTC. Its translation is CASRRLQETQYF.

This clonotype was recorded a few times. The chain couples TRBV12-5 to TRBJ1-2; D possibly corresponds to TRBD1 (5 bases). Per the germline V gene, CDR1 is LGHNT and CDR2 is FRNRAP. This CDR3 region has 14 residues. V lost 5 bases, J lost 4 bases, and 14 bases lay in between. The CDR3: CASGTGLRGYGYTF. DNA for the CDR3: TGTGCTAGTGGTACGGGACTTCGGGGCTATGGCTACACCTTC.

A few counts support this clonotype. The chain is built from TRBV7-6 and TRBJ2-2, with 8 bases lining up with TRBD1. This CDR3 has 15 residues. From germline, CDR1 is SGHVS and CDR2 FNYEAQ. V trimming: 2 bases; J trimming: 6 bases; junction bases outside the gene matches: 5. CDR3 region: CASSLPGGVSGELFF. The CDR3 DNA sequence: TGTGCCAGCAGCTTACCAGGGGGCGTGTCCGGGGAGCTGTTTTTT.

The rearrangement uses TRBV28 and TRBJ2-1, with D hard to call. The J call is in doubt because the DNA end fits TRBJ2-7 better. Germline CDR1 MDHEN, CDR2 SYDVKM. The length of the CDR3 is 13 residues. The CDR3 spells CASSFPGSSEQYF. The CDR3 nucleotides read TGTGCCAGCAGTTTCCCCGGGTCCAGCGAGCAGTACTTC.

This chain joins TRBV4-1 and TRBJ2-4; D is ambiguous. The CDR3 has 15 amino acids. Trimming cost V 1 base and J 2 bases, with 9 bases left between them. CDR1 and CDR2 (germline): MGHRA, YSYEKL. The CDR3 sequence is CASSQGLGTKNIQYF. The CDR3 DNA reads TGCGCCAGCAGCCAAGGGTTGGGGACCAAAAACATTCAGTACTTC.

The rearrangement uses TRBV20-1 and TRBJ1-6, with no clear D. CDR3 size: 14 residues. The V gene's germline CDR1 is DFQATT and CDR2 SNEGSKA (reference sequence). Trimming pared 7 bases from V and 8 bases from J, leaving 18 bases between. CDR3 residues: CSVRIGGRDSPLHF. DNA of the CDR3: TGCAGTGTTAGGATTGGAGGGCGGGATTCACCCCTCCACTTT.

J is TRBJ2-5 and V is TRBV20-1, with D perhaps matching TRBD1 or TRBD2 (5 bases each). This CDR3 comprises 13 residues. Trimming removed 1 base from V and 1 base from J, with 7 bases in between. CDR1 is DFQATT and CDR2 is SNEGSKA in the germline V gene (reference sequence). The CDR3 loop reads CSARGGTQETQYF. The CDR3 DNA sequence: TGCAGTGCTAGAGGGGGGACCCAAGAGACCCAGTACTTC.

There are a few counts of this clonotype. The chain has TRBV29-1 and TRBJ2-7, with D possibly matching TRBD2 (6 bases). The CDR3 consists of 17 residues. V shed 8 bases and J shed 0 bases, with 26 bases lying between them. Germline V lookup: CDR1 SQVTM, CDR2 ANQGSEA. This CDR3 is CSPPGLTVAVNSYEQYF. CDR3 nucleotides: TGCAGCCCACCGGGACTGACGGTGGCAGTAAACTCCTACGAGCAGTACTTC.

This chain links TRBV7-9 with TRBJ1-2; 7 nucleotides line up with TRBD1. Germline lookup yields CDR1 SEHNR and CDR2 FQNEAQ (reference sequence). This CDR3 is 13 amino acids long. Trimming cost V 3 bases and J 8 bases; bases outside gene matches: 6. CDR3 sequence: CASSFTGEEGYTF. In nucleotides, the CDR3 is TGTGCCAGCAGCTTCACAGGGGAGGAAGGCTACACCTTC.

This clonotype was counted a few times. The rearrangement uses TRBV28 and TRBJ2-5; D possibly corresponds to TRBD2 (6 bases). Germline V gene sequence: CDR1 MDHEN, CDR2 SYDVKM. V was pared by 6 bases and J by 6 bases, with 17 bases between. This CDR3 has 14 residues. The DNA of the CDR3 is TGTGCCAGCAGCATGGGCGGGGTTGGAAAGACCCAGTACTTC. Translating gives CASSMGGVGKTQYF.

The sample holds a few counts of this clonotype. The J gene is TRBJ1-5, the V gene TRBV28; 8 positions match TRBD1. V was pared by 5 bases and J by 6 bases, with 6 bases of the junction left unmatched. Germline-derived CDR1 and CDR2 are MDHEN and SYDVKM. CDR3 length: 14 amino acids. This chain's CDR3 is CASSIQGVGQPQHF. In nucleotides, the CDR3 is TGTGCCAGCAGTATACAGGGGGTGGGTCAGCCCCAGCATTTT. Supplemented by reference TRBV28 and TRBJ1-5, the full variable domain reads DVKVTQSSRYLVKRTGEKVFLECVQDMDHENMFWYRQDPGLGLRLIYFSYDVKMKEKGDIPEGYSVSREKKERFSLILESASTNQTSMYLCASSIQGVGQPQHFGDGTRLSIL.

This chain links TRBV10-3 with TRBJ2-1; 8 bases align to TRBD2. Germline lookup yields CDR1 ENHRY and CDR2 SYGVKD. V trimming: 2 bases; J trimming: 2 bases; junction bases outside the gene matches: 5. The CDR3 has 16 residues. CDR3 loop: CAISETSGPPYNEQFF. The CDR3 DNA reads as TGTGCCATCAGTGAGACTAGCGGCCCCCCCTACAATGAGCAGTTCTTC.